The 10 T cell receptor beta chains below come from one sample, sequenced in a study of cytomegalovirus exposure and HLA in healthy donors (dated by TCRdb to 2015 to 2018). The receptor library was made with the immunoSEQ multiplex PCR assay. A mixture of 60 forward primers for TCR Vbeta segments and 13 reverse primers for TCR Jbeta segments was used in the multiplex PCR. Sourced from immuneACCESS, this table was stored by TCRdb with only in-frame sequences that have V and J called. A share of the clones is absent; for the studies checked, an unresolved V gene accounts for under half, and the remainder has no known explanation. A total of about 100,000 clones appear in this sample, 85% of them only once. 3% to 5% of the sample rests with the top ten. The sequenced sample consisted of PBMCs. The origin of the receptors is a man aged 25-40 years in good health and CMV-seronegative.

This clone has only a few counts. DNA for the CDR3: TGTGCCAGCAGCGAGACAGGGCTAGTCACTGAAGCTTTCTTT. As protein: CASSETGLVTEAFF. V gene TRBV5-4 combines with J gene TRBJ1-1; 7 positions match TRBD1. The germline gives CDR1 SGHNT, CDR2 YYREEE (reference sequence). The CDR3 consists of 14 residues. The junction had 7 bases not matched to a gene; V was cut back by 4 bases and J by 4 bases.

The gene calls are TRBV5-1 and TRBJ2-3; tentatively, D is TRBD2 (5 bases). CDR3 size: 14 residues. The germline CDR1 and CDR2 sequences are SGHRS and YFSETQ. Trimming shortened V by 6 bases and J by 0 bases, and 11 bases separated the two germline ends. DNA for the CDR3: TGCGCCAGCATCCCGGGGATGAGCACAGATACGCAGTATTTT. This encodes CASIPGMSTDTQYF.

The chain carries TRBV10-3 and TRBJ2-2; tentative D call: TRBD1 (6 bases). The V end lost 7 bases, the J end lost 2 bases, and 11 bases lay between the germline ends. The CDR3 runs to 14 residues. In germline, CDR1 is ENHRY, CDR2 SYGVKD. The CDR3 sequence: CAITGTSNTGELFF. The DNA for the CDR3 is TGTGCCATCACCGGGACATCAAACACCGGGGAGCTGTTTTTT.

The CDR3 DNA reads as TGTGCCAGCAGTTTACAGGGTTTTGTAGGTTCGTCTCAGCCCCAGCATTTT. Its translation is CASSLQGFVGSSQPQHF. The chain couples TRBV27 to TRBJ1-5, with D possibly being TRBD1 (5 bases). Trimming removed 2 bases at V and 6 bases at J, with 20 bases between. Germline-derived CDR1 and CDR2 are MNHEY and SMNVEV (reference sequence). This CDR3 has 17 residues.

J is TRBJ1-1 and V is TRBV13; 7 bases agree with TRBD1. The V gene end was trimmed by 1 base and the J gene end by 5 bases; junction bases not matched to a gene: 10. Germline-derived CDR1 and CDR2 are PRHDT and FYEKMQ (reference sequence). The CDR3 has 16 amino acids. CDR3 region: CASSLVLRDSETEAFF. CDR3 nucleotide sequence: TGTGCCAGCAGCTTAGTGCTGAGGGACAGTGAGACTGAAGCTTTCTTT.

The chain joins TRBV7-9 to TRBJ2-5, with D possibly matching TRBD1 (6 bases). V lost 6 bases and J lost 3, with 14 bases in between. This CDR3 region has 14 residues. Per germline, CDR1 SEHNR and CDR2 FQNEAQ (reference sequence). CDR3 sequence reads: CASSDGQWEETQYF. The CDR3 bases are TGTGCCAGCAGTGACGGACAGTGGGAAGAGACCCAGTACTTC.

V gene TRBV27 combines with J gene TRBJ2-2, with 9 bases aligning to TRBD1. Looked up from germline, CDR1 is MNHEY and CDR2 is SMNVEV (reference sequence). Germline trimming cut 8 bases from V and 4 bases from J; bases unmatched to any gene: 5. The CDR3 runs to 14 residues. The DNA for the CDR3 is TGTGCCAGCCAACAGGGGGCTAGCACCGGGGAGCTGTTTTTT. This gives the protein CASQQGASTGELFF.

The V and J genes are TRBV19 and TRBJ1-4; weak D call: TRBD1 (6 bases). The CDR3 has 14 residues. Per the germline V gene, CDR1 is LNHDA and CDR2 is SQIVND (reference sequence). Trimming left V 7 bases short and J 8 bases short, with 17 bases between. CDR3 amino acids: CASTPSGAGEKLFF. In DNA form, the CDR3 reads TGTGCCAGTACCCCGTCAGGGGCCGGGGAAAAACTGTTTTTT. The whole variable domain, remainder taken from reference TRBV19 and TRBJ1-4, is DGGITQSPKYLFRKEGQNVTLSCEQNLNHDAMYWYRQDPGQGLRLIYYSQIVNDFQKGDIAEGYSVSREKKESFPLTVTSAQKNPTAFYLCASTPSGAGEKLFFGSGTQLSVL.

V and J are TRBV19 and TRBJ1-5; tentatively, D is TRBD1 (5 bases). Germline CDR1 and CDR2: LNHDA and SQIVND (reference sequence). The CDR3 covers 14 residues. The ends were cut back, 5 bases at V and 2 bases at J, with 10 bases in the middle. The CDR3 region is CASSATQGNQPQHF. DNA of the CDR3: TGTGCCAGTAGTGCAACACAGGGCAATCAGCCCCAGCATTTT. The full variable domain, completed using reference TRBV19 and TRBJ1-5, is DGGITQSPKYLFRKEGQNVTLSCEQNLNHDAMYWYRQDPGQGLRLIYYSQIVNDFQKGDIAEGYSVSREKKESFPLTVTSAQKNPTAFYLCASSATQGNQPQHFGDGTRLSIL.

The CDR3 nucleotides are TGTGCCAGCAGCCCGATCTCCCCAGGTAGCACAGATACGCAGTATTTT. This translates into CASSPISPGSTDTQYF. The chain uses TRBV7-2 and TRBJ2-3, with D uncertain. With 5 bases removed from V and 0 bases from J, the gap between germline ends came to 15 bases. CDR3 length equals 16 residues. Germline CDR1 is SGHTA and CDR2 is FQGNSA.